This T cell receptor (beta chain) was obtained from a study of cytomegalovirus exposure and HLA in healthy donors. The study, taken as a whole, reports: Prediction of most subjects' HLA-A and HLA-B alleles by TCR beta sequences was reportedly accurate. CMV serostatus was the only recorded immune exposure for donors.

Notes on this clone: The antigen is unknown.

The PCR used 60 Vbeta and 13 Jbeta primers. Method: immunoSEQ multiplex PCR; TCRdb's copy keeps in-frame clones and lacks some. The data hold some 160,000 clones, with less than 10% observed a single time. Sequenced material: PBMCs. The sequence was collected from a male donor in good health and CMV-seronegative.

In nucleotides, the CDR3 is TGTGCCAGCAGTTTACTAGCGGGAAACAATGAGCAGTTCTTC. This translates into CASSLLAGNNEQFF. The V call is TRBV28, the J call TRBJ2-1; TRBD2 aligns across 9 bases. This CDR3 is built from 14 residues. Germline V gene lookup returns CDR1 MDHEN and CDR2 SYDVKM. The V and J ends lost 2 bases and 5 bases, in that order; junction bases with no gene match: 1.